The clone carrying this T cell receptor beta chain was seen only a few times. The antigen is not known. The sample is drawn from a study of human T cells and chemical hapten exposure. Study-level findings and limits: TCRs at high frequency, those above 1 in 1000, did not change with DPC sensitization. Patch test score rose with PT1 expanded TCRs, significant at 8, 16, 32, not 4.

The V and J ends lost 10 bases and 1 base respectively, with 17 bases between them. The CDR3 spans 15 residues. CDR1 is ENHRY and CDR2 is SYGVKD in the germline V gene. Time point indicated: patch test 1, 2 weeks after DPC sensitization. Stated treatment: therapeutic diphenylcyclopropenone sensitization with weekly scalp DPC. People who gave samples had alopecia, were 18 to 70 years old, and were suitable for DPC. The study used a library that attached unique molecular identifiers to individual cDNA molecules. TCRdb ran MiXCR on the RACE reads and lists one entry per CDR3 protein. The sample records approximately 80,000 distinct CDR3 sequences, over 6% being singletons.

The sequence was collected from a woman in her 30s with alopecia areata. Some clones in this sample may be carry-over from other donors' samples. The sample in question was whole blood, obtained in connection with sensitization to the hapten diphenylcyclopropenone (DPC). This chain joins TRBV10-3 and TRBJ1-5; weak D call: TRBD1 (5 bases). The CDR3: CATTPHGGSNQPQHF. The CDR3 DNA reads as TGTGCCACCACCCCTCACGGGGGGAGCAATCAGCCCCAGCATTTT.